What follows are 20 T cell receptor beta chains derived from one specimen sequenced in a study of OX40 agonist ivuxolimab in advanced cancers. Profiled with immunoSEQ multiplex PCR; TCRdb holds only in-frame clones, not every one. The top ten clones hold around 0.78% of a sample with 70,000 or so clones, roughly 90% of them seen once. The sequences come from CD4+ or CD8+ T cells sorted from blood, collected in a trial of the OX40 agonist ivuxolimab. The source is an adult with an advanced solid tumor such as melanoma, head and neck, liver or kidney cancer.

CDR3 DNA sequence: TGCGCCAGCAGCCTCGGACAGGGGTTCCTTGGGGAGCAGTACTTC. It is translated as CASSLGQGFLGEQYF. The V and J genes are TRBV5-1 and TRBJ2-7; 9 bases match TRBD1. In germline, CDR1 is SGHRS, CDR2 YFSETQ. CDR3 length: 15 amino acids. J was trimmed by 7 bases and V by 4 bases; bases with no gene match: 12.

The V gene is TRBV9, the J gene TRBJ1-1; D remains ambiguous. Germline CDR1 is SGDLS and CDR2 is YYNGEE. Trimming took 0 bases from V and 3 from J, leaving 15 bases between them. CDR3 size: 16 residues. In nucleotides, the CDR3 is TGTGCCAGCAGCGTAGGTAATTTCGCGGTCCACACTGAAGCTTTCTTT. This encodes CASSVGNFAVHTEAFF.

The J gene is TRBJ2-2, the V gene TRBV28; D is undetermined. Trimming removed 1 base from V and 4 bases from J, with 13 bases in between. CDR1 is MDHEN and CDR2 is SYDVKM in the germline V gene. The CDR3 consists of 16 residues. The CDR3 DNA is TGTGCCAGCAGTTTATCGGGTGCCGCTGGCACCGGGGAGCTGTTTTTT. It translates to CASSLSGAAGTGELFF.

The rearrangement links TRBV5-4 to TRBJ2-1; D perhaps matches TRBD2 (5 bases). Germline CDR1 and CDR2: SGHNT and YYREEE (reference sequence). The CDR3 totals 13 residues. V was pared by 3 bases and J by 4 bases, with 8 bases between. The CDR3 loop reads CASSSRTYNEQFF. In nucleotides, the CDR3 is TGTGCCAGCAGCTCTAGGACTTACAATGAGCAGTTCTTC.

The chain uses TRBV7-8 and TRBJ1-2; D not resolved. The CDR3 sequence is 12 residues long. Germline V gene lookup returns CDR1 SGHVS and CDR2 FQNEAQ. The germline V and J ends were trimmed by 5 bases and 4 bases, with 8 bases remaining between them. CDR3 sequence reads: CASSPEPYGYTF. CDR3 sequence (DNA): TGTGCCAGCAGCCCAGAGCCCTATGGCTACACCTTC.

The chain recombines TRBV15 with TRBJ2-7; D is uncertain. Trimming stripped 0 bases from V and 6 bases from J, with 6 bases between. Germline values: CDR1 LNHNV, CDR2 YYDKDF (reference sequence). The CDR3 covers 12 residues. The CDR3 DNA reads TGTGCCACCAGCAGAGAGGGCCCCGAGCAGTACTTC. As protein: CATSREGPEQYF.

The chain is built from TRBV25-1 and TRBJ2-1; D call uncertain. The CDR3 runs 13 residues. V gave up 4 bases and J gave up 7 bases, with 11 bases separating them. Looked up from germline, CDR1 is MGHDK and CDR2 is SYGVNS. The CDR3 DNA sequence: TGTGCCAGCAGTGTGTGGTCCTCGAATGAGCAGTTCTTC. Translated: CASSVWSSNEQFF.

This chain connects TRBV28 to TRBJ1-2; unclear D gene. The CDR3 spans 12 residues. Germline values: CDR1 MDHEN, CDR2 SYDVKM. The V end was cut by 9 bases, the J end by 5 bases, with 13 bases between. CDR3 sequence (DNA): TGTGCCAGTCAGAACCCAGGTTATGGCTACACCTTC. It translates to CASQNPGYGYTF.

The chain is built from TRBV10-3 and TRBJ1-6; tentative D call: TRBD1 (6 bases). The CDR3 sequence is 14 residues long. V lost 10 bases and J lost 1, with 11 bases in between. Germline V gene lookup returns CDR1 ENHRY and CDR2 SYGVKD. The CDR3 loop is CATTGNSYNSPLHF. The DNA of the CDR3 is TGTGCCACCACAGGGAATTCCTATAATTCACCCCTCCACTTT.

The rearrangement joins TRBV10-3 to TRBJ2-1; 7 bases align to TRBD1. Per the germline V gene, CDR1 is ENHRY and CDR2 is SYGVKD. V lost 10 bases to trimming and J lost 10 bases; unmatched junction nucleotides: 13. This CDR3 is 13 amino acids long. CDR3 sequence (DNA): TGTGCCACCCACGGGGACAGAAGCCTCGAGCAGTTCTTC. As protein: CATHGDRSLEQFF.

This chain links TRBV4-1 with TRBJ2-7; D might be TRBD1 or TRBD2, each matching 5 bases. This CDR3 has 20 residues. V dropped 0 bases and J dropped 0 bases, with 24 bases sitting between them. CDR1 is MGHRA and CDR2 is YSYEKL in the germline V gene. The CDR3 here is CASSQEKRGRGRRSSYEQYF. The CDR3 region has the DNA TGCGCCAGCAGCCAAGAGAAAAGAGGAAGGGGACGCAGGAGCTCCTACGAGCAGTACTTC.

The CDR3 here is CASSPTTGANTGELFF. The CDR3 DNA follows: TGTGCCAGCAGCCCAACAACAGGAGCGAACACCGGGGAGCTGTTTTTT. This rearrangement joins TRBV11-2 to TRBJ2-2; D possibly corresponds to TRBD1 (5 bases). This CDR3 has 16 residues. CDR1 is SGHAT and CDR2 is FQNNGV in the germline V gene. Trimming shortened V by 5 bases and J by 0 bases, and 13 bases separated the two germline ends.

The chain recombines TRBV7-9 with TRBJ1-3, with 7 nucleotides matching TRBD1. The CDR3 is made up of 16 amino acids. The V segment lost 1 base and the J segment 3 bases; nucleotides outside the gene matches: 6. Germline V gene lookup returns CDR1 SEHNR and CDR2 FQNEAQ (reference sequence). CDR3 residues: CASSLGEGGDGNTIYF. The CDR3 region has the DNA TGTGCCAGCAGCTTAGGCGAAGGGGGCGATGGAAACACCATATATTTT.

This clone was observed a few times. The V call is TRBV7-9, the J call TRBJ1-1, with 7 bases aligning to TRBD1. This CDR3 region has 14 residues. The germline gives CDR1 SEHNR, CDR2 FQNEAQ (reference sequence). Unmatched junction bases numbered 3, after V lost 5 bases and J lost 0 bases. The CDR3 bases are TGTGCCAGCAGCCAGGGACAGATGAACACTGAAGCTTTCTTT. Translated: CASSQGQMNTEAFF.

The chain uses TRBV5-4 and TRBJ2-7; D perhaps matches TRBD1 (6 bases). Trimming removed 0 bases from V and 8 bases from J, with 12 bases in between. CDR3 length: 13 amino acids. The germline CDR1 and CDR2 sequences are SGHNT and YYREEE (reference sequence). CDR3 in amino acids: CASSLDSGQKQYF. The CDR3 nucleotides read TGTGCCAGCAGCTTGGACTCGGGACAAAAGCAGTACTTC.

V is TRBV6-5 and J is TRBJ2-3; D might be TRBD1 (6 bases). Germline CDR1 is MNHEY and CDR2 is SVGAGI. The CDR3 consists of 14 residues. Trimming removed 10 bases from V and 0 bases from J, with 14 bases in between. CDR3 amino acids: CATGDKASTDTQYF. DNA of the CDR3: TGTGCCACCGGGGACAAAGCTAGCACAGATACGCAGTATTTT.

This clone has only a few counts. The chain uses TRBV28 and TRBJ2-7; the D gene is possibly TRBD1 (6 bases). Germline-derived CDR1 and CDR2 are MDHEN and SYDVKM. Between the trimmed V and J ends, which lost 8 bases and 0 bases, there was a span of 17 bases. CDR3 length: 15 residues. CDR3 in amino acids: CASAVNTGNSYEQYF. Written as DNA, the CDR3 is TGTGCCAGCGCCGTCAACACAGGGAACTCCTACGAGCAGTACTTC.

This clone was seen just once. This sequence joins TRBV15 and TRBJ1-2; 7 nucleotides align to TRBD1. CDR1 and CDR2 (germline): LNHNV, YYDKDF (reference sequence). The CDR3 is made up of 15 amino acids. Trimming at V came to 0 bases and at J to 1 base, leaving 2 bases not matched to a gene. In DNA form, the CDR3 reads TGTGCCACCAGCAGAGATCAGGGGGTTAACTATGGCTACACCTTC. Protein sequence: CATSRDQGVNYGYTF.

V gene TRBV25-1 combines with J gene TRBJ1-5, with D possibly TRBD1 on 5 matching bases. Trimming cost V 4 bases and J 2 bases, with 21 bases left between them. This CDR3 has 18 residues. Germline values: CDR1 MGHDK, CDR2 SYGVNS. Here the CDR3 reads CASSARDETNGGNQPQHF. In DNA form, the CDR3 reads TGTGCCAGCAGTGCCCGGGACGAGACTAACGGGGGCAATCAGCCCCAGCATTTT.

The V and J genes are TRBV10-3 and TRBJ1-4; D gene ambiguous. Trimming cost V 0 bases and J 2 bases, with 10 bases left between them. The germline V gene encodes CDR1 ENHRY and CDR2 SYGVKD. CDR3 size: 16 residues. In DNA, the CDR3 is TGTGCCATCAGTGAGTCGAAAGGGCCCACTAATGAAAAACTGTTTTTT. This encodes CAISESKGPTNEKLFF.